The clone carrying this TCR beta chain has more than one count but fewer than ten. As yet, its antigen is unknown. The data derive from a study of response to subunit inactivated influenza vaccine. Notes on the study in general: It was suggested by the authors that few new T cells are recruited by each seasonal influenza vaccination.

The CDR3 extends over 14 amino acids. With V trimmed by 7 bases and J by 4 bases, 7 bases remained unmatched. The germline V gene has CDR1 SGHRS and CDR2 YFSETQ. MiXCR, applied by TCRdb to the RT-PCR reads, yields one record per CDR3 protein. The sample includes approximately 500,000 distinct CDR3 sequences, roughly 13% seen only once; the top ten take about 12%. This receptor was identified in a man over 45 who received an inactivated influenza vaccine. The source was PBMCs from blood, collected more than 35 days after vaccination. The gene calls are TRBV5-1 and TRBJ2-7; 11 positions match TRBD1. CDR3 protein: CASGYGTGGYEQYF. The CDR3 nucleotides read TGCGCCAGCGGGTACGGGACAGGGGGGTACGAGCAGTACTTC.